Listed here are 15 T cell receptor beta chains from one sample, sequenced in a study of T cell responses to AZD1222 COVID-19 vaccine. Data came from immunoSEQ multiplex PCR; TCRdb stores just in-frame clones and leaves some out. This table holds 74,000 or so clones, approximately 85% found once. The sample consisted of peripheral blood, taken on day 0 of AZD1222 vaccination. These receptors came from an adult in good health.

This chain uses TRBV9 with TRBJ1-3; unclear D gene. The CDR3 has 13 residues. Trimming cost V 0 bases and J 2 bases, with 3 bases left between them. Germline V gene lookup returns CDR1 SGDLS and CDR2 YYNGEE. The DNA of the CDR3 is TGTGCCAGCAGCGTAGATGCTGGAAACACCATATATTTT. It codes for CASSVDAGNTIYF.

The chain combines TRBV7-2 with TRBJ2-7; 13 bases are a match to TRBD2. The germline V gene has CDR1 SGHTA and CDR2 FQGNSA. With 1 base clipped from V and 4 bases from J, the junction kept 4 bases outside the gene matches. The CDR3 is 16 amino acids. CDR3 in DNA: TGTGCCAGCAGCTTAGTTGGGACTAGCGGGGTGTACGAGCAGTACTTC. It codes for CASSLVGTSGVYEQYF.

Comments on this clone: In the same sample, other DNA sequences code for this CDR3. The rearrangement links TRBV24-1 to TRBJ1-2; no definite D call. There are 12 residues in the CDR3. Trimming cost V 4 bases and J 5 bases, with 7 bases left between them. Germline V lookup: CDR1 KGHDR, CDR2 SFDVKD. The CDR3 region is CATSDYSYGYTF. The DNA of the CDR3 is TGTGCCACCAGTGACTACAGTTATGGCTACACCTTC.

In regard to this clone: Relative to the germline gene, one junction end is altered; a read error may explain this. V is TRBV14 and J is TRBJ2-3; 8 positions agree with TRBD2. Germline CDR1 SGHDN, CDR2 FVKESK. The CDR3 spans 15 residues. The chain's CDR3 is CASSQLAGDTYTQYF. The DNA for the CDR3 is TGTGCCAGCAGCCAACTAGCGGGCGACACATATACGCAGTATTTT.

The genes are TRBV7-9 and TRBJ2-3; weak D call: TRBD1 (5 bases). V lost 8 bases and J lost 5, with 14 bases in between. Germline loops: CDR1 SEHNR, CDR2 FQNEAQ (reference sequence). The CDR3 sequence is 13 residues long. This CDR3 is CASSLGQGDTQYF. The DNA of the CDR3 is TGTGCCAGCTCCCTGGGCCAGGGAGATACGCAGTATTTT.

The CDR3, as DNA: TGCGCCAGCAGCCCCACAGGGGGGGAGGGTTCACCCCTCCACTTT. It encodes CASSPTGGEGSPLHF. This chain joins TRBV5-1 and TRBJ1-6; 8 bases map to TRBD1. The junction had 9 bases not matched to a gene; V was cut back by 4 bases and J by 9 bases. Germline V gene data show CDR1 as SGHRS and CDR2 as YFSETQ. This CDR3 is 15 amino acids long.

The chain carries TRBV6-6 and TRBJ2-1, with TRBD2 identical over 8 bases. Germline V gene sequence: CDR1 MNHNY, CDR2 SVGAGI (reference sequence). After removal of 5 bases from V and 6 bases from J, the junction contained 15 bases not matched to a gene. This CDR3 has 17 residues. CDR3: CASSPQGKRGLGNEQFF. CDR3 nucleotides: TGTGCCAGCAGTCCCCAGGGGAAGCGGGGGTTGGGCAATGAGCAGTTCTTC.

This rearrangement joins TRBV14 to TRBJ1-1; the match to TRBD1 covers 7 bases. The germline V gene has CDR1 SGHDN and CDR2 FVKESK. V shed 0 bases and J 0 bases; nucleotides not matched to a gene: 4. This CDR3 is built from 16 residues. The CDR3 DNA sequence: TGTGCCAGCAGCCAAGACGTAGGGGGCGTGAACACTGAAGCTTTCTTT. Translation: CASSQDVGGVNTEAFF.

The chain couples TRBV7-2 to TRBJ1-5; no firm D call. From germline, CDR1 is SGHTA and CDR2 FQGNSA. V lost 5 bases and J lost 4, with 15 bases in between. This CDR3 contains 15 residues. The CDR3 loop reads CASSPYSTDNQPQHF. The CDR3 coding sequence is TGTGCCAGCAGCCCATATTCAACAGATAATCAGCCCCAGCATTTT.

The rearrangement joins TRBV18 to TRBJ2-6; D ambiguous. Per the germline V gene, CDR1 is KGHSH and CDR2 is LQKENI. V dropped 1 base and J dropped 0 bases, with 10 bases sitting between them. This CDR3 has 17 residues. The CDR3 spells CASSPLQRYSGANVLTF. The CDR3 bases are TGTGCCAGCTCACCACTTCAACGCTACTCTGGGGCCAACGTCCTGACTTTC.

This sequence joins TRBV7-2 and TRBJ2-3; TRBD2 matches 10 bases. J lost 5 bases, V lost 6 bases, and 11 bases had no gene match. The CDR3 loop spans 16 amino acids. Looked up from germline, CDR1 is SGHTA and CDR2 is FQGNSA. CDR3 coding DNA: TGTGCCAGCAGTCCGGGAGTGGTAGCGGGGGGAGATACGCAGTATTTT. Residues: CASSPGVVAGGDTQYF.

The gene calls are TRBV7-3 and TRBJ2-7; tentatively, D is TRBD1 (5 bases). V gave up 1 base and J gave up 5 bases, with 15 bases separating them. CDR3 length equals 15 residues. Germline V gene sequence: CDR1 SGHTA, CDR2 FQGTGA. CDR3 in DNA: TGTGCCAGCAGCTTAAACCTTGGCAGGGAAAACGAGCAGTACTTC. Translated, it gives CASSLNLGRENEQYF.

The chain carries TRBV12-3 or TRBV12-4 and TRBJ1-2; possible D gene TRBD1, 6 bases. With 4 bases removed from V and 4 bases from J, the gap between germline ends came to 10 bases. The CDR3 runs 13 residues. The DNA for the CDR3 is TGTGCCAGCAGTTCAAGGACAGCCTATGGCTACACCTTC. This translates into CASSSRTAYGYTF.

The chain uses TRBV5-1 and TRBJ2-3; TRBD1 is a possible D gene (5 bases). Trimming removed 4 bases from V and 4 bases from J, with 13 bases in between. Looked up from germline, CDR1 is SGHRS and CDR2 is YFSETQ. The CDR3 totals 14 residues. CDR3 coding DNA: TGCGCCAGCAGCGCGAACAGGTGGTCAGATACGCAGTATTTT. Translated: CASSANRWSDTQYF. The complete variable domain, with remaining parts taken from reference TRBV5-1 and TRBJ2-3, reads KAGVTQTPRYLIKTRGQQVTLSCSPISGHRSVSWYQQTPGQGLQFLFEYFSETQRNKGNFPGRFSGRQFSNSRSEMNVSTLELGDSALYLCASSANRWSDTQYFGPGTRLTVL.

The J gene is TRBJ2-5, the V gene TRBV19; 7 nucleotides match TRBD1. Trimming at V came to 9 bases and at J to 1 base, leaving 8 bases not matched to a gene. There are 14 residues in the CDR3. Germline CDR1 is LNHDA and CDR2 is SQIVND (reference sequence). This CDR3 is CASRGQTPQETQYF. CDR3 nucleotides: TGTGCCAGCCGGGGACAGACCCCCCAAGAGACCCAGTACTTC.